This T cell receptor (beta chain) is from a study of T cell changes during pregnancy in multiple sclerosis. The data were produced by immunoSEQ multiplex PCR, yet TCRdb's version contains in-frame clones alone and is incomplete. Here the sample spans around 81,000 clones, around 90% being singletons. Germline CDR1 SEHNR, CDR2 FQNEAQ (reference sequence). The length of the CDR3 is 18 residues. V lost 1 base and J lost 6; bases outside the gene matches: 15. The material was peripheral blood, obtained after pregnancy. The chain couples TRBV7-9 to TRBJ2-1; 7 nucleotides match TRBD2. The receptor was derived from a female donor in good health, enrolled as a control in a pregnancy study. The CDR3 DNA is TGTGCCAGCAGCTTAGTGAAAATTGGGGGGAGGGGAAGCAATGAGCAGTTCTTC. It encodes CASSLVKIGGRGSNEQFF. Full variable domain (outside the CDR3, taken from reference TRBV7-9 and TRBJ2-1): DTGVSQNPRHKITKRGQNVTFRCDPISEHNRLYWYRQTLGQGPEFLTYFQNEAQLEKSRLLSDRFSAERPKGSFSTLEIQRTEQGDSAMYLCASSLVKIGGRGSNEQFFGPGTRLTVL.